Here is one T cell receptor (beta chain) with its context. Sample time point: blood from clinic visit 5 months post-surgery; TSC patient then seizure free. The data were produced by immunoSEQ multiplex PCR, yet TCRdb's version contains in-frame clones alone and is incomplete. Of under 400,000 clones in the sample, 93% are singletons; the top ten hold 5% to 7%. This record belongs to a study of brain T cells in children with intractable seizures. Germline CDR1 and CDR2: SGHDN and FVKESK. The CDR3 extends over 16 amino acids. V was clipped by 1 base and J by 6 bases, with 15 bases between them. This clonotype was sampled from a boy under three years old with tuberous sclerosis and intractable seizures. This chain joins TRBV14 and TRBJ1-4; the D gene is possibly TRBD1 (6 bases). This sample comprised peripheral blood, obtained roughly 5 months after surgery. This chain's CDR3 is CASSQATGFDDEKLFF. CDR3 nucleotides: TGTGCCAGCAGCCAAGCTACAGGGTTCGATGATGAAAAACTGTTTTTT.